The 21 T cell receptor beta chains presented below share a single source sample, sequenced in a study of cytomegalovirus exposure and HLA in healthy donors. PCR primers comprised 60 Vbeta and 13 Jbeta primers. Here immunoSEQ multiplex PCR was the method, and the copy in TCRdb shows in-frame clones only, minus some. The table includes about 200,000 clones, roughly 80% detected once. The specimen was PBMCs. The receptors were sampled from a woman aged 18-29 years in good health and CMV-seronegative.

The gene calls are TRBV28 and TRBJ1-1, with TRBD1 matching 9 bases. The CDR3 spans 15 residues. With V trimmed by 11 bases and J by 1 base, 11 bases remained unmatched. Germline values: CDR1 MDHEN, CDR2 SYDVKM. The CDR3 spells CASRRATGGNTEAFF. CDR3 bases: TGTGCCTCCCGTAGGGCGACAGGGGGGAACACTGAAGCTTTCTTT.

This chain joins TRBV19 and TRBJ1-5; D is ambiguous. V lost 5 bases, J lost 4 bases, and 15 bases lay in between. CDR3 length: 15 residues. Germline V CDR1 and CDR2: LNHDA, SQIVND (reference sequence). The CDR3 DNA reads as TGTGCCAGTAGTCAAGCGGCCCATGGGAATCAGCCCCAGCATTTT. Protein: CASSQAAHGNQPQHF. The variable domain in full, with the rest retrieved from reference TRBV19 and TRBJ1-5, is DGGITQSPKYLFRKEGQNVTLSCEQNLNHDAMYWYRQDPGQGLRLIYYSQIVNDFQKGDIAEGYSVSREKKESFPLTVTSAQKNPTAFYLCASSQAAHGNQPQHFGDGTRLSIL.

The chain links TRBV2 to TRBJ2-2; TRBD1 matches at 10 bases. V trimming: 5 bases; J trimming: 4 bases; junction bases outside the gene matches: 7. Germline V CDR1 and CDR2: SNHLY, FYNNEI. CDR3 size: 16 residues. The CDR3 region has the DNA TGTGCCAGCAGTCAGGGACAGGGGTCCACCACCGGGGAGCTGTTTTTT. Its protein is CASSQGQGSTTGELFF.

This sequence joins TRBV19 and TRBJ2-5, with 7 bases that match TRBD1. CDR3 length: 15 amino acids. Germline V gene lookup returns CDR1 LNHDA and CDR2 SQIVND (reference sequence). The V gene end was trimmed by 4 bases and the J gene end by 1 base; junction bases not matched to a gene: 6. CDR3 sequence reads: CASSTWDRAQETQYF. In nucleotides, the CDR3 is TGTGCCAGTAGTACCTGGGACAGAGCCCAAGAGACCCAGTACTTC.

In this sample, this clone turned up once. The rearrangement links TRBV7-9 to TRBJ2-1, with 7 positions matching TRBD2. The CDR3 has 12 residues. Per germline, CDR1 SEHNR and CDR2 FQNEAQ (reference sequence). With V trimmed by 4 bases and J by 12 bases, 6 bases remained unmatched. CDR3 region: CASSYPGLPQFF. As DNA, the CDR3 is TGTGCCAGCAGCTATCCGGGACTACCGCAGTTCTTC.

The chain combines TRBV28 with TRBJ2-7; 7 bases map to TRBD2. Germline V gives CDR1 MDHEN, CDR2 SYDVKM. The CDR3 runs to 15 residues. Trimming took 7 bases from V and 4 from J; bases not matched to a gene: 13. The CDR3 DNA is TGTGCCAGCACTAGCCTCAAGGGAGGGGCATACGAGCAGTACTTC. As protein: CASTSLKGGAYEQYF.

The genes are TRBV20-1 and TRBJ1-3; D remains ambiguous. Between the trimmed V and J ends, which lost 6 bases and 6 bases, there was a span of 9 bases. Germline loops: CDR1 DFQATT, CDR2 SNEGSKA (reference sequence). The CDR3 has 11 amino acids. The CDR3 spells CSAPVQNTIYF. CDR3 DNA sequence: TGCAGTGCCCCGGTCCAAAACACCATATATTTT.

This chain uses TRBV7-2 with TRBJ1-1, with unresolved D. Germline assignment: CDR1 SGHTA and CDR2 FQGNSA. This CDR3 contains 15 residues. V dropped 0 bases and J dropped 1 base, with 9 bases sitting between them. DNA of the CDR3: TGTGCCAGCAGCTTAGCAGGAGCGGGGAACACTGAAGCTTTCTTT. It is translated as CASSLAGAGNTEAFF. The full variable domain, with the rest looked up from reference TRBV7-2 and TRBJ1-1, is GAGVSQSPSNKVTEKGKDVELRCDPISGHTALYWYRQSLGQGLEFLIYFQGNSAPDKSGLPSDRFSAERTGGSVSTLTIQRTQQEDSAVYLCASSLAGAGNTEAFFGQGTRLTVV.

The rearrangement joins TRBV5-1 to TRBJ2-2, with D possibly being TRBD2 (5 bases). The CDR3 has 16 residues. V was trimmed by 4 bases and J by 6 bases, leaving 19 bases between them. Germline CDR1 reads SGHRS; CDR2 reads YFSETQ. As DNA, the CDR3 is TGCGCCAGCAGCCCTGGACCGGGAACGGGTCCCGGGGAGCTGTTTTTT. Protein sequence: CASSPGPGTGPGELFF.

The DNA for the CDR3 is TGTGCCAGCAATCAATGGACAGGGCCCACAGATACGCAGTATTTT. It encodes CASNQWTGPTDTQYF. The chain is built from TRBV2 and TRBJ2-3, with 8 bases matching TRBD1. Germline V lookup: CDR1 SNHLY, CDR2 FYNNEI. The CDR3 length is 15 residues. V lost 7 bases, J lost 2 bases, and 8 bases stayed unmatched. Variable domain in full (rest from reference TRBV2 and TRBJ2-3): EPEVTQTPSHQVTQMGQEVILRCVPISNHLYFYWYRQILGQKVEFLVSFYNNEISEKSEIFDDQFSVERPDGSNFTLKIRSTKLEDSAMYFCASNQWTGPTDTQYFGPGTRLTVL.

Written as DNA, the CDR3 is TGCGCCAGCAGCCAAGATCTCGGGGGAGTGGCGGGGGAGCTGTTTTTT. This sequence encodes CASSQDLGGVAGELFF. This chain connects TRBV4-1 to TRBJ2-2; a possible D gene is TRBD2 (6 bases). V lost 0 bases, J lost 8 bases, and 16 bases lay in between. Germline CDR1 MGHRA, CDR2 YSYEKL. The CDR3 sequence is 16 residues long.

The V and J genes are TRBV19 and TRBJ2-2, with D tentatively TRBD2 (6 bases). The ends were cut back, 7 bases at V and 3 bases at J, with 12 bases in the middle. Germline V gene data show CDR1 as LNHDA and CDR2 as SQIVND (reference sequence). This CDR3 is 14 amino acids long. The CDR3 region is CASKTGDYTGELFF. The CDR3 region has the DNA TGTGCCAGTAAAACGGGAGACTACACCGGGGAGCTGTTTTTT.

The chain couples TRBV11-2 to TRBJ1-2, with TRBD1 matching 11 bases. The CDR3 runs 15 residues. From germline, CDR1 is SGHAT and CDR2 FQNNGV. V lost 5 bases to trimming and J lost 5 bases; unmatched junction nucleotides: 7. The CDR3 DNA is TGTGCCAGCAGCCCGATGGGGACAGGGGGGTATGGCTACACCTTC. Encoded protein: CASSPMGTGGYGYTF.

V gene TRBV28 combines with J gene TRBJ1-2; maybe TRBD1 (5 bases). There are 11 residues in the CDR3. Germline CDR1 reads MDHEN; CDR2 reads SYDVKM. The V and J ends lost 5 bases and 8 bases respectively, with 9 bases between them. As DNA, the CDR3 is TGTGCCAGCAGTCGACAGAGGGGCTACACCTTC. Translation gives CASSRQRGYTF.

The chain recombines TRBV27 with TRBJ1-5; 8 bases fit TRBD1. CDR3 length: 15 residues. With V trimmed by 6 bases and J by 7 bases, 11 bases remained unmatched. The germline V gene encodes CDR1 MNHEY and CDR2 SMNVEV (reference sequence). The CDR3 spells CASSPRPGGDQPQHF. The CDR3 DNA is TGTGCCAGCAGCCCCCGGCCAGGGGGCGACCAGCCCCAGCATTTT.

The chain uses TRBV6-6 and TRBJ2-1, with TRBD2 identical over 7 bases. Germline V gene lookup returns CDR1 MNHNY and CDR2 SVGAGI (reference sequence). The CDR3 extends over 13 amino acids. The trim removed 4 bases at V and 5 bases at J, leaving 2 bases unmatched. The CDR3 here is CASSFLADNEQFF. In nucleotides, the CDR3 is TGTGCCAGCAGTTTCCTAGCGGACAATGAGCAGTTCTTC.

The genes are TRBV5-1 and TRBJ2-7; 13 bases agree with TRBD2. Germline V lookup: CDR1 SGHRS, CDR2 YFSETQ. After removal of 5 bases from V and 3 bases from J, the junction contained 8 bases not matched to a gene. The CDR3 contains 16 residues. CDR3 DNA sequence: TGCGCCAGCAGACTAGCGGGAGGGCCAATCGGCTACGAGCAGTACTTC. Protein: CASRLAGGPIGYEQYF.

The genes are TRBV21-1 and TRBJ2-7; the DNA was not compared with TRBD1, the D call given in the table. TRBV21-1 is shown as a pseudogene. CDR3 length: 14 amino acids. In nucleotides, the CDR3 is TGTGCCAGCAGCAGGGACAGGGACTTGGGCGAGCAGTACTTC. The encoded protein is CASSRDRDLGEQYF.

V is TRBV28 and J is TRBJ1-5; possible D gene TRBD1, 6 bases. Trimming removed 2 bases at V and 0 bases at J, with 8 bases between. This CDR3 region has 15 residues. Per the germline V gene, CDR1 is MDHEN and CDR2 is SYDVKM. The CDR3 region is CASSLPTGSNQPQHF. CDR3 nucleotides: TGTGCCAGCAGTTTACCGACAGGTAGCAATCAGCCCCAGCATTTT. Full variable domain (missing parts from reference TRBV28 and TRBJ1-5): DVKVTQSSRYLVKRTGEKVFLECVQDMDHENMFWYRQDPGLGLRLIYFSYDVKMKEKGDIPEGYSVSREKKERFSLILESASTNQTSMYLCASSLPTGSNQPQHFGDGTRLSIL.

This sequence joins TRBV11-2 and TRBJ1-5; a possible D gene is TRBD1 (5 bases). Germline CDR1 is SGHAT and CDR2 is FQNNGV. The CDR3 extends over 14 amino acids. The V end was cut by 1 base, the J end by 7 bases, with 11 bases between. The chain's CDR3 is CASSLGAGLQPQHF. CDR3 sequence (DNA): TGTGCCAGCAGCTTAGGGGCAGGGTTACAGCCCCAGCATTTT.

V gene TRBV6-5 combines with J gene TRBJ2-7, with TRBD2 identical over 11 bases. The germline V gene encodes CDR1 MNHEY and CDR2 SVGAGI. The CDR3 extends over 15 amino acids. The V segment lost 4 bases and the J segment 3 bases; nucleotides outside the gene matches: 5. The CDR3, as DNA: TGTGCCAGCAGTTCCCCCGGGACTAGCGGCTACGAGCAGTACTTC. Translated: CASSSPGTSGYEQYF.